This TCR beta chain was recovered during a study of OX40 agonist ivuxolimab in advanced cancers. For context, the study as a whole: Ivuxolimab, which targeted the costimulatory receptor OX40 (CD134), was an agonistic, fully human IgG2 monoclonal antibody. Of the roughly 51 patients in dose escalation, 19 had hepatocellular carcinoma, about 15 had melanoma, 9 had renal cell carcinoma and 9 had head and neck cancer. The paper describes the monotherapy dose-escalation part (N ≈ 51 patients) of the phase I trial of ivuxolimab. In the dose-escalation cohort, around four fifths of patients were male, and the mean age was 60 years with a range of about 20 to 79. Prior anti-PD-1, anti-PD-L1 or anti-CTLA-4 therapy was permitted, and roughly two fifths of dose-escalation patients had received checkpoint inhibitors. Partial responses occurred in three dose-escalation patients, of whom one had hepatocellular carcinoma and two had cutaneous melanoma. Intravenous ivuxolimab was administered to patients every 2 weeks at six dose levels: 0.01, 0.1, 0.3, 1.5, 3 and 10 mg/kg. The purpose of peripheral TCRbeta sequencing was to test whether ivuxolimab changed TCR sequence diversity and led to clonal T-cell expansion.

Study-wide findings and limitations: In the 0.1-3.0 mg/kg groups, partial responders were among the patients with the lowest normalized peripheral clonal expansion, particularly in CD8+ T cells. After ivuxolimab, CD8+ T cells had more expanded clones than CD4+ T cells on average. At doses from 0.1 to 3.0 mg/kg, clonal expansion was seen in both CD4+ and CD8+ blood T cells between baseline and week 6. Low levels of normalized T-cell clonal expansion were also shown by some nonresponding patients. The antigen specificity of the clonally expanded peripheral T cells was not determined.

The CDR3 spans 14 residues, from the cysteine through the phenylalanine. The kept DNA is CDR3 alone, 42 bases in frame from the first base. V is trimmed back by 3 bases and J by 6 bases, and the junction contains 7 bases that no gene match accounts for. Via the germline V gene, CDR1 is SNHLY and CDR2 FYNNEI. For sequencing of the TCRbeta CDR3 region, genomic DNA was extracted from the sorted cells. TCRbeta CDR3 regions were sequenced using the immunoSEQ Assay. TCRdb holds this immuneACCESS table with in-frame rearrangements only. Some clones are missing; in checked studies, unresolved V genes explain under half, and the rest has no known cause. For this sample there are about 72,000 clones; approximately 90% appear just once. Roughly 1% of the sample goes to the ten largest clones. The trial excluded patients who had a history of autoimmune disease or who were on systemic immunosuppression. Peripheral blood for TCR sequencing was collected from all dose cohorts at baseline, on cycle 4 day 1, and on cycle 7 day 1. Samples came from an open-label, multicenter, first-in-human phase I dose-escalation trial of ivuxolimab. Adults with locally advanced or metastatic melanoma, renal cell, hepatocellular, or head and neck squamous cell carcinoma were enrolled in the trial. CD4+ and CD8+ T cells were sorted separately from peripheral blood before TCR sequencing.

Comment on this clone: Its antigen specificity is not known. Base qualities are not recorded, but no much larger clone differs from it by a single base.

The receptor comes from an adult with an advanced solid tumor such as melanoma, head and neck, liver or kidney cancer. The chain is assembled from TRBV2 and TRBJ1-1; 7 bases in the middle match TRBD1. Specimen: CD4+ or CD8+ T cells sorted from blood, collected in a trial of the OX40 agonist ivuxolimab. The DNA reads TGTGCCAGCAGTGATGAGGGGACAGCCGCTGAAGCTTTCTTT. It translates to CASSDEGTAAEAFF.